This record looks at one T cell receptor beta chain sequence and its context. The sample is drawn from a study of OX40 agonist ivuxolimab in advanced cancers. About the research overall: Prior therapy, whether anti-PD-1, anti-PD-L1 or anti-CTLA-4, was allowed, and roughly 41% had some.

Using immunoSEQ multiplex PCR, the repertoire was profiled, and TCRdb retains in-frame clones only, with some absent. Of roughly 28,000 clones listed, less than 90% were seen once; the top ten hold around 15%. Trimming cost V 3 bases and J 3 bases, with 2 bases left between them. This CDR3 comprises 11 residues. Germline V lookup: CDR1 KGHSH, CDR2 LQKENI. This clonotype originated in an adult with an advanced solid tumor such as melanoma, head and neck, liver or kidney cancer. The rearrangement uses TRBV18 and TRBJ1-1; no firm D call. The sample here was CD4+ or CD8+ T cells sorted from blood, taken in a trial of the OX40 agonist ivuxolimab. The CDR3 DNA reads TGTGCCAGCTCACCGGACACTGAAGCTTTCTTT. Residues: CASSPDTEAFF. The full variable domain, rest sourced from reference TRBV18 and TRBJ1-1, is NAGVMQNPRHLVRRRGQEARLRCSPMKGHSHVYWYRQLPEEGLKFMVYLQKENIIDESGMPKERFSAEFPKEGPSILRIQQVVRGDSAAYFCASSPDTEAFFGQGTRLTVV.